A selection of T cell receptor beta chains follows, all from one sample in a study of CD8 T cells in ankylosing spondylitis. MiXCR was run by TCRdb on the 5' RACE reads, yielding one entry per CDR3 protein. Of some 220,000 distinct CDR3 sequences in the sample, 7.3% were seen once. Sequencing used blood, either unsorted or a sorted T cell fraction (not recorded which). The source is a male donor with ankylosing spondylitis. Each CDR3 is given with its conserved first and last residue. A D gene is named only where the DNA matches it firmly. The size field is filled for only some rows; it gives once, few, many or a size class.

TRBV6-2/TRBV6-3	TRBD2	few	TRBJ2-1	TGTGCCAGCAGTACCCTGGGACTAGCGGGACCTCCCTCCTACAATGAGCAGTTCTTC	CASSTLGLAGPPSYNEQFF
TRBV29-1	TRBD1	many	TRBJ1-2	TGCAGCGTTGTAGGACAGGGATTCGGCTACACCTTC	CSVVGQGFGYTF
TRBV4-3	TRBD2	NA	TRBJ2-1	TGCGCCAGCAGTCCATTAGCGGGGGACTACAATGAGCAGTTCTTC	CASSPLAGDYNEQFF
TRBV7-2	TRBD1	many	TRBJ2-7	TGTGCCAGCAGTTATACAGGGGGCGACCTATCCTACGAGCAGTACTTC	CASSYTGGDLSYEQYF
TRBV11-2	NA	many	TRBJ2-1	TGTGCCAGCAGCTTAAGGGTCGCTGAGCAGTTCTTC	CASSLRVAEQFF
TRBV21-1	NA	many	TRBJ2-1	TGTGCCAGCAGCAAAGACCCGGAGACCTCCTACAATGAGCAGTTCTTC	CASSKDPETSYNEQFF
TRBV7-9	NA	many	TRBJ2-3	TGTGCCAGCAGCTCCGGCACAGATACGCAGTATTTT	CASSSGTDTQYF
TRBV27	NA	few	TRBJ1-1	TGTGCCAGCGGCGATCGGGGGAGTGAAGCTTTCTTT	CASGDRGSEAFF
TRBV27	NA	many	TRBJ2-6	TGTGCCAGCAGTTTGGGCCCCGGCTCTGGGGCCAACGTCCTGACTTTC	CASSLGPGSGANVLTF
TRBV6-5	NA	many	TRBJ1-2	TGTGCCAGCAGCTTAGCAAGCAGGGTGGCTTTCTGGGGCTACACCTTC	CASSLASRVAFWGYTF
TRBV4-3	NA	many	TRBJ1-2	TGCGCCAGCAGCCAAGATCGGGGGACGGGGTATGGCTACACCTTC	CASSQDRGTGYGYTF
TRBV10-2	NA	many	TRBJ2-2	TGCGCCAGCAGTGTTGGGGGGGAGCTGTTTTTT	CASSVGGELFF
TRBV9	NA	many	TRBJ2-1	TGTGCCAGCAGCGCTTCGGGGTATGGTGAGCAGTTCTTC	CASSASGYGEQFF
TRBV16	NA	many	TRBJ2-7	TGTGCCAGCAGCCAATTTTCGAGCGGAGGCACCTACGAGCAGTACTTC	CASSQFSSGGTYEQYF
TRBV27	TRBD2	many	TRBJ2-5	TGTGCCAGCAGTTTACTAGCGGGACGAGAGACCCAGTACTTC	CASSLLAGRETQYF
TRBV7-8	NA	NA	TRBJ2-7	TGTGCCAGCAGCTTAGCGATTACAGATAGCTCCTACGAGCAGTACTTC	CASSLAITDSSYEQYF
TRBV3-1	NA	many	TRBJ1-2	TGTGCCAGCAGCCCGAGCCTAGGGGCAGGCTATGGCTACACCTTC	CASSPSLGAGYGYTF
TRBV6-2/TRBV6-3	NA	many	TRBJ1-2	TGTGCCAGCAGTCAATCCCCGGACCCTGGATGGGGCTACACCTTC	CASSQSPDPGWGYTF
TRBV24-1	NA	many	TRBJ2-7	TGTGCCACCAGTGATTCCGACAGCTACGAGCAGTACTTC	CATSDSDSYEQYF
TRBV19	TRBD1	NA	TRBJ2-2	TGTGCCAGTATGACAGGGGATTATACCGGGGAGCTGTTTTTT	CASMTGDYTGELFF
TRBV4-1	NA	many	TRBJ2-5	TGCGCCAGCAGCCAAGCCCTAACAGGGTATCAAGAGACCCAGTACTTC	CASSQALTGYQETQYF
TRBV4-3	NA	few	TRBJ1-1	TGCGCCAGCAGCCAAGATAGGGGGTTTGGCACTGAAGCTTTCTTT	CASSQDRGFGTEAFF
TRBV29-1	NA	many	TRBJ2-5	TGCAGCGTTGATTTGGGGGAGACCCAGTACTTC	CSVDLGETQYF
TRBV6-5	NA	many	TRBJ1-1	TGTGCCAGCAGTTACTCTTCCCGGGGGACTGAAGCTTTCTTT	CASSYSSRGTEAFF
TRBV29-1	TRBD1	many	TRBJ1-2	TGCAGCGTTGAAGATCTAAGCTCGGGGACAGGGAGACCCAACTATGGCTACACCTTC	CSVEDLSSGTGRPNYGYTF
TRBV9	NA	few	TRBJ2-7	TGTGCCAGCAGCGTAGAGGAGGGGGCCTACGAGCAGTACTTC	CASSVEEGAYEQYF
TRBV7-9	NA	few	TRBJ2-6	TGTGCCGTCCCGTCCGGGGCCAACGTCCTGACTTTC	CAVPSGANVLTF
TRBV24-1	TRBD2	NA	TRBJ2-1	TGTGCCACCAGTGAACTAGCGGGGGGGCCCAATGAGCAGTTCTTC	CATSELAGGPNEQFF
TRBV6-1	NA	few	TRBJ2-1	TGTGCCAGCAGTGACCACGGGGAGCAGTTCTTC	CASSDHGEQFF
TRBV12-3/TRBV12-4	TRBD2	many	TRBJ2-7	TGTGCCAGCAGTCCGGGACTAGGTTCGCGCGAGCAGTACTTC	CASSPGLGSREQYF